The entry below gives a single T cell receptor (beta chain) sequence along with its context. Looked up from germline, CDR1 is SGHDT and CDR2 is YYEEEE. V shed 4 bases, J shed 4 bases, and the junction held 11 bases outside the gene matches. The CDR3 totals 16 residues. These data come from a study of blood T cell repertoires in COVID-19. Study details: Spain, Italy and the United States supplied samples that represented acute and convalescent COVID-19. In each case, the material was cDNA or gDNA derived from T cells, B-cell-depleted T cells, or PBMCs.

As processed by the authors: It was from reference gene primer amplification that nucleated cell counts were estimated. Using immunoSEQ multiplex PCR, the repertoire was profiled, and TCRdb retains in-frame clones only, with some absent. V, J and clone size were drawn from that table, and D and trimming were deduced from the DNA. Here the sample spans 300,000 or so clones, 75% to 90% being singletons. The rearrangement uses TRBV5-6 and TRBJ1-3; 7 nucleotides agree with TRBD1. This TCR was recovered from a woman in her forties with acute or convalescent COVID-19. Sequencing input: peripheral blood. Written as DNA, the CDR3 is TGTGCCAGCAGCCGCGACAGGGATTGGGGAGGAAACACCATATATTTT. Translating gives CASSRDRDWGGNTIYF.